This T cell receptor beta chain was found in a study of radiotherapy plus CTLA-4 blockade in lung cancer. Sequencing used immunoSEQ multiplex PCR; TCRdb keeps in-frame clones, though not all of them. The sample yields 45,000 or so clones, less than 85% seen once. The CDR3 extends over 13 amino acids. V lost 0 bases and J lost 3; bases outside the gene matches: 0. Germline V gene data show CDR1 as GTSNPN and CDR2 as SVGIG (reference sequence). Of note for this clone: The same CDR3 is also encoded by other DNA sequences in this sample.

The chain couples TRBV30 to TRBJ1-1; 8 bases agree with TRBD1. This TCR was sampled from a human donor with non-small cell lung cancer who had stable disease on radiotherapy plus ipilimumab. The material sequenced was peripheral blood, taken from a patient treated with radiotherapy plus ipilimumab. CDR3 coding DNA: TGTGCCTGGAGTGTACAGGGGGACACTGAAGCTTTCTTT. Its protein is CAWSVQGDTEAFF.